These 5 T cell receptor beta chains share one sample of origin, sequenced in a study of blood T cell repertoires in COVID-19 (dated by TCRdb to 2020 to 2022). Library creation used the immunoSEQ multiplex PCR assay. TCRdb carries this immuneACCESS record with in-frame sequences only. Its versions omit some clonotypes, under half of them owing to an unresolved V gene in the studies checked, with the rest unexplained. The sample records fewer than 350,000 clones, 90% of which are singletons. 1.7% of the sample goes to the ten largest clones. The sample comprised PBMCs or T cells enriched from blood (not recorded which). These receptors were obtained from a woman between 18 and 29 years old with acute COVID-19.

The V gene is TRBV29-1, the J gene TRBJ2-1, with 10 bases identical to TRBD2. Germline V gene sequence: CDR1 SQVTM, CDR2 ANQGSEA. This CDR3 contains 12 residues. V was pared by 7 bases and J by 6 bases, with 3 bases of the junction left unmatched. CDR3 nucleotide sequence: TGCAGCGGGACTAGCGGCCCCAATGAGCAGTTCTTC. Amino acids: CSGTSGPNEQFF.

V is TRBV7-2 and J is TRBJ1-3, with TRBD1 matching over 9 bases. The germline CDR1 and CDR2 sequences are SGHTA and FQGNSA. Germline trimming cut 5 bases from V and 4 bases from J; bases unmatched to any gene: 3. The CDR3 contains 14 residues. In DNA, the CDR3 is TGTGCCAGCAGCCCAGGGACAGGGGGAAACACCATATATTTT. Translating it yields CASSPGTGGNTIYF.

This chain links TRBV29-1 with TRBJ2-1, with D tentatively TRBD1 (5 bases). Germline-derived CDR1 and CDR2 are SQVTM and ANQGSEA. Trimming shortened V by 6 bases and J by 9 bases, and 15 bases separated the two germline ends. The CDR3 has 12 amino acids. The CDR3 is CSVASRASEQFF. The CDR3 nucleotides are TGCAGCGTCGCGTCCAGGGCGTCTGAGCAGTTCTTC.

The chain is built from TRBV12-3 or TRBV12-4 and TRBJ2-3; 8 bases are a match to TRBD2. CDR3 size: 13 residues. V lost 11 bases to trimming and J lost 1 base; unmatched junction nucleotides: 5. CDR3 protein: CASTGGGTDTQYF. CDR3 nucleotide sequence: TGTGCCTCAACGGGGGGGGGCACAGATACGCAGTATTTT.

The chain recombines TRBV14 with TRBJ1-2; D is ambiguous. CDR3 length: 13 residues. The germline V gene encodes CDR1 SGHDN and CDR2 FVKESK. Trimming shortened V by 0 bases and J by 8 bases, and 10 bases separated the two germline ends. As DNA, the CDR3 is TGTGCCAGCAGCCAAGAATTGAGGGAAGGCTACACCTTC. Residues: CASSQELREGYTF.